One sample yielded the 9 T cell receptor beta chains listed below, sequenced in a study of Graves' ophthalmopathy and Graves' hyperthyroidism. The sequenced template was RNA, covering the TCR beta CDR3 region. Second-round multiplex PCR came after a first-round RT-PCR that employed HTBI primers. TCRdb reanalysed the multiplex PCR reads using MiXCR and keeps one entry per CDR3 protein. Found here are fewer than 650,000 distinct CDR3 sequences, about 20% of them singletons; the top ten hold approximately 6.5%. The sequenced sample consisted of peripheral blood. These receptors were collected from a woman younger than 30 with stable Graves' hyperthyroidism. Some clones in this sample may be carry-over from other donors' samples.

The chain couples TRBV2 to TRBJ1-5; D unclear. Germline CDR1 SNHLY, CDR2 FYNNEI. The CDR3 contains 12 residues. The V end was cut by 3 bases, the J end by 5 bases, with 5 bases between. This chain's CDR3 is CASSDNYQPQHF. CDR3 nucleotide sequence: TGTGCCAGCAGTGACAACTATCAGCCCCAGCATTTT.

This clonotype was detected many times. The CDR3 loop reads CSVDEAQGTEAFF. CDR3 coding DNA: TGCAGCGTTGATGAGGCTCAGGGGACTGAAGCTTTCTTT. The gene calls are TRBV29-1 and TRBJ1-1, with D perhaps TRBD1 (6 bases). Germline V gene sequence: CDR1 SQVTM, CDR2 ANQGSEA. V lost 3 bases to trimming and J lost 5 bases, with 13 bases between them. The CDR3 sequence is 13 residues long. Filled out from reference TRBV29-1 and TRBJ1-1, the complete variable domain reads SAVISQKPSRDICQRGTSLTIQCQVDSQVTMMFWYRQQPGQSLTLIATANQGSEATYESGFVIDKFPISRPNLTFSTLTVSNMSPEDSSIYLCSVDEAQGTEAFFGQGTRLTVV.

This clonotype was recorded many times. The chain uses TRBV19 and TRBJ1-1, with TRBD1 matching 9 bases. Germline V gene data show CDR1 as LNHDA and CDR2 as SQIVND (reference sequence). V dropped 10 bases and J dropped 2; count of bases not matched to a gene: 8. This CDR3 spans 14 amino acids. The CDR3 reads CATKDRGFNTEAFF. The DNA of the CDR3 is TGTGCCACTAAGGACAGGGGCTTTAACACTGAAGCTTTCTTT.

Remarks on this clonotype: One base away lies a much larger clone, so this may be a sequencing read error. This sequence joins TRBV6-2 or TRBV6-3 and TRBJ1-2; unclear D gene. Per germline, CDR1 MNHEY and CDR2 SVGEGT. This CDR3 spans 14 amino acids. The CDR3 sequence: CASSYGDGAGGYSF. The CDR3 DNA is TGTGCCAGCAGTTACGGGGATGGCGCTGGCGGCTACTCCTTC.

This clonotype was counted ten times or more. The chain joins TRBV12-5 to TRBJ2-7; TRBD1 agrees at 11 bases. Trimming cost V 3 bases and J 5 bases; bases outside gene matches: 3. Germline CDR1 LGHNT, CDR2 FRNRAP. The CDR3 is made up of 14 amino acids. The CDR3 DNA reads TGTGCTAGTGGTTTACCGGACAGGGGGCACGAGCAGTACTTC. Its protein product is CASGLPDRGHEQYF. The full variable domain, rest sourced from reference TRBV12-5 and TRBJ2-7, is DARVTQTPRHKVTEMGQEVTMRCQPILGHNTVFWYRQTMMQGLELLAYFRNRAPLDDSGMPKDRFSAEMPDATLATLKIQPSEPRDSAVYFCASGLPDRGHEQYFGPGTRLTVT.

This clonotype showed up many times. The chain couples TRBV6-5 to TRBJ2-7, with 7 positions matching TRBD1. The trim removed 4 bases at V and 2 bases at J, leaving 11 bases unmatched. This CDR3 has 16 amino acids. Germline assignment: CDR1 MNHEY and CDR2 SVGAGI. The CDR3 spells CASSSLPGQKTYEQYF. CDR3 sequence (DNA): TGTGCCAGCAGTTCATTACCGGGACAGAAGACCTACGAGCAGTACTTC.

This clonotype has at least ten counts. J is TRBJ2-5 and V is TRBV6-2 or TRBV6-3; the D gene could be TRBD1 or TRBD2 (5 bases each). V lost 4 bases and J lost 0, with 6 bases in between. The CDR3 has 13 amino acids. The V gene's germline CDR1 is MNHEY and CDR2 SVGEGT. CDR3: CASSWGHQETQYF. CDR3 in DNA: TGTGCCAGCAGTTGGGGACACCAAGAGACCCAGTACTTC.

The table lists this clonotype with many counts. The V gene is TRBV27, the J gene TRBJ1-1, with D possibly matching TRBD1 (6 bases). The CDR3 extends over 15 amino acids. V was pared by 5 bases and J by 0 bases, with 13 bases between. Looked up from germline, CDR1 is MNHEY and CDR2 is SMNVEV (reference sequence). The CDR3 region is CASSPGANMNTEAFF. CDR3 in DNA: TGTGCCAGCAGTCCAGGGGCCAATATGAACACTGAAGCTTTCTTT.

Many counts were recorded for this clonotype. V and J are TRBV9 and TRBJ1-2; possibly TRBD1 for D (5 bases). The CDR3 runs to 15 residues. Germline CDR1 and CDR2: SGDLS and YYNGEE. V shed 0 bases and J shed 0 bases, with 9 bases lying between them. CDR3 amino acids: CASSVATDSNYGYTF. The CDR3, as DNA: TGTGCCAGCAGCGTAGCGACAGACTCTAACTATGGCTACACCTTC.